The rows below give T cell receptor beta chains drawn from one sample of a study of cytomegalovirus exposure and HLA in healthy donors. The data were produced by immunoSEQ multiplex PCR, yet TCRdb's version contains in-frame clones alone and is incomplete. The sample lists around 180,000 clones; approximately 80% were seen once. Material for sequencing was PBMCs. The receptors shown here come from a woman in her forties in good health and CMV-seronegative. Both conserved end residues are part of each CDR3. The D gene is left open where the match is weak. Where a row states a size, it is once, few, many or the class of an expanded clone; other rows omit it.

clone size	D gene	J gene	V gene	CDR3 DNA	CDR3 protein
NA	NA	TRBJ2-2	TRBV11-2	TGTGCCAGCAGTTCGAGGGCAGGGGTCACCGGGGAGCTGTTTTTT	CASSSRAGVTGELFF
NA	NA	TRBJ2-3	TRBV20-1	TGCAGTGCTAAAGCTCCTACGCAGTATTTT	CSAKAPTQYF
NA	NA	TRBJ2-1	TRBV5-6	TGTGCCAGCAGCCATCGAGCGGTGAGCTCCTACAATGAGCAGTTCTTC	CASSHRAVSSYNEQFF
NA	NA	TRBJ1-4	TRBV2	TGTGCCAGCACTGTTAATCCGGGAACAAGCGGTGAAAAACTGTTTTTT	CASTVNPGTSGEKLFF
NA	TRBD1	TRBJ1-2	TRBV9	TGTGCCAGCAGCGTTGGACAAACCATGCAGGGGGGATGCACCTTC	CASSVGQTMQGGCTF
NA	NA	TRBJ2-7	TRBV4-1	TGCGCCAGCAGCCAATGGGGCAGGAGCTCCTACGAGCAGTACTTC	CASSQWGRSSYEQYF
NA	NA	TRBJ2-5	TRBV4-3	TGCGCCAGCAGCCAAGATTTCCAGGGGGGTCGAGAGACCCGGTACTTC	CASSQDFQGGRETRYF
NA	NA	TRBJ1-5	TRBV6-7	TGTGCCAGCAGTTACCCCGGTGGGGCAGGGGGCAATCAGCCCCAGCATTTT	CASSYPGGAGGNQPQHF
NA	NA	TRBJ1-2	TRBV4-3	TGCGCCAGCAGCCAAGAAAGGGGTTCTGGCTACACCTTC	CASSQERGSGYTF
NA	NA	TRBJ2-7	TRBV19	TGTGCCAGTAGTAAATACCCCGAGGGCGAGCAGTACTTC	CASSKYPEGEQYF
NA	NA	TRBJ2-1	TRBV6-5	TGTGCCAGCAGTTACGGGCGAATGGGCAATGAGCAGTTCTTC	CASSYGRMGNEQFF
NA	NA	TRBJ2-3	TRBV7-9	TGTGCCAGCAGCTCACTTACGTCGGATACGCAGTATTTT	CASSSLTSDTQYF
once	NA	TRBJ2-7	TRBV5-1	TGCGCCAGCAGCTTGGTGGCCCTTGAGCGCCAGTACTTC	CASSLVALERQYF
NA	TRBD1	TRBJ1-3	TRBV6-1	TGTGCCAGCAGGAGGGAGGACAGGGCTGGAAACACCATATATTTT	CASRREDRAGNTIYF
NA	NA	TRBJ2-1	TRBV9	TGTGCCAGCAGCGTAGCGTCTAGTGTAAATGAGCAGTTCTTC	CASSVASSVNEQFF
NA	NA	TRBJ2-1	TRBV5-5	TGTGCCAGCAGCCAGAACAATGAGCAGTTCTTC	CASSQNNEQFF
NA	NA	TRBJ1-1	TRBV5-4	TGTGCCAGCAGCGCCCAAACAGGGAACACTGAAGCTTTCTTT	CASSAQTGNTEAFF
NA	TRBD1	TRBJ1-3	TRBV7-2	TGTGCCAGCAACGTAATACAGGGGGCGCCCGGAAACACCATATATTTT	CASNVIQGAPGNTIYF
NA	TRBD2	TRBJ2-3	TRBV11-3	TGTGCCAGCAGCTTAGACGGGAGGACAGATACGCAGTATTTT	CASSLDGRTDTQYF
NA	TRBD1	TRBJ2-5	TRBV7-6	TGTGCCAGCAGCTTACGGGGACAGGGAGGCCAAGAGACCCAGTACTTC	CASSLRGQGGQETQYF
few	TRBD1	TRBJ2-5	TRBV5-4	TGTGCCAGCAGCTTGCCGCGACAGGGCCAGACCCAGTACTTC	CASSLPRQGQTQYF
NA	NA	TRBJ2-5	TRBV14	TGTGCCAGCAGCCAAGGGGCTAAGGAGACCCAGTACTTC	CASSQGAKETQYF
NA	TRBD2	TRBJ2-3	TRBV11-3	TGTGCCAGCAGCTTAGCAGGAGCGGGAACGCAGTATTTT	CASSLAGAGTQYF
once	TRBD1	TRBJ1-5	TRBV14	TGTGCCAGCAGCCGGGCAGGGGGTTATAATCAGCCCCAGCATTTT	CASSRAGGYNQPQHF
NA	TRBD1	TRBJ1-2	TRBV4-2	TGTGCCAGCAGCCAAGAGGAGGGGGCTCAGTACACCTTC	CASSQEEGAQYTF
NA	TRBD1	TRBJ1-2	TRBV29-1	TGCAGCGTTGAGGGGACAGGGAGCGGCTACACCTTC	CSVEGTGSGYTF
NA	NA	TRBJ1-1	TRBV18	TGTGCCAGCTCACCAGGTGGCGGACAGCCCACGATGAACACTGAAGCTTTCTTT	CASSPGGGQPTMNTEAFF
NA	NA	TRBJ2-3	TRBV5-1	TGCGCCAGCAGCCCCGGAACCCGGGAGCAAGATACGCAGTATTTT	CASSPGTREQDTQYF
NA	TRBD1	TRBJ1-1	TRBV7-2	TGTGCCAGCAGCTTAGCTGGGACAGGAGCAAACACTGAAGCTTTCTTT	CASSLAGTGANTEAFF